This TCR beta chain is from a study of blood T cell repertoires in COVID-19. Across the study: The analysed material was cDNA or gDNA that came from T cells, B-cell-depleted T cells, or PBMCs.

The CDR3 contains 11 residues. CDR1 is GTSNPN and CDR2 is SVGIG in the germline V gene (reference sequence). Trimming stripped 2 bases from V and 8 bases from J, with 7 bases between. Original handling: Estimates of nucleated cell counts were drawn from the amplification of reference gene primers. TCRdb's copy holds only in-frame clones and misses some; the assay was immunoSEQ multiplex PCR. Clone size and V and J calls were adopted from that table, with D and trimming inferred from the DNA. The profile shows approximately 350,000 clones, roughly nine tenths of them singletons. Adults between about 18 and 95 years of age took part from about two dozen US areas. Participants' own reports of clinical history determined their cohort assignment.

This TCR came from a man aged 18 to 29 who had recovered from COVID-19. The genes are TRBV30 and TRBJ2-4; D not certain. Sample: PBMCs or T cells enriched from blood (not recorded which). CDR3 residues: CAWSFYDIQYF. The DNA for the CDR3 is TGTGCCTGGAGTTTTTATGACATTCAGTACTTC.